This T cell receptor beta chain was sequenced during a study of blood T cell repertoires in COVID-19. For the study at large: T cells, B-cell-depleted T cells, or PBMCs provided the cDNA or gDNA that served as material.

TCRdb's table, derived via immunoSEQ multiplex PCR, lists solely in-frame clones and lacks some. Of about 150,000 clones listed, roughly nine tenths are singletons. The germline V and J ends were trimmed by 3 bases and 4 bases, with 8 bases remaining between them. There are 13 residues in the CDR3. Per germline, CDR1 KGHDR and CDR2 SFDVKD. Material for sequencing was peripheral blood. The chain employs TRBV24-1 and TRBJ1-2; D may be TRBD1 (5 bases). The sequence was collected from a woman aged 40 to 50 with acute or convalescent COVID-19. The CDR3 DNA sequence: TGTGCCACCAGTGATCGGGGGAGCTATGGCTACACCTTC. Amino acid sequence: CATSDRGSYGYTF.